This TCR beta chain was identified in a study of technical replicates of blood from a few donors. The table came from immunoSEQ multiplex PCR; TCRdb's copy has only in-frame clones and leaves some out. The sample shows around 89,000 clones, around 96% of them seen only once. The clonotype was recovered from a human donor in good health. Sequenced material: T cells isolated from PBMCs.

The CDR3 is CASSFWGGYGYTF. Here the CDR3 DNA reads TGTGCCAGCAGTTTCTGGGGGGGCTATGGCTACACCTTC. The chain couples TRBV28 to TRBJ1-2; tentative D call: TRBD1 (5 bases). The length of the CDR3 is 13 residues. V dropped 3 bases and J dropped 4 bases, with 9 bases sitting between them. Germline V gene lookup returns CDR1 MDHEN and CDR2 SYDVKM.